The T cell receptor (beta chain) described here comes from a study of OX40 agonist ivuxolimab in advanced cancers. For the study at large: Ivuxolimab doses were 0.01, 0.1, 0.3, 1.5, 3 or 10 mg/kg every 2 weeks.

V lost 4 bases and J 1 base, leaving 17 bases between the germline ends. The CDR3 length is 16 residues. Per the germline V gene, CDR1 is SGHDT and CDR2 is YYEEEE. The study, taken as a whole, reports: Not determined was the antigen specificity of the expanded peripheral T cells. Partly responding patients at 0.1-3.0 mg/kg showed some of the smallest clonal expansion. Low normalized T-cell clonal expansion was additionally recorded for some nonresponders.

To note about this clone: Its antigen is unidentified.

Repertoires were generated with immunoSEQ multiplex PCR, while TCRdb's copy carries only in-frame clones and drops some. This sample has some 50,000 clones, with approximately 79% found just once. This chain joins TRBV5-6 and TRBJ1-1, with D uncertain. The clonotype comes from an adult with an advanced solid tumor such as melanoma, head and neck, liver or kidney cancer. The specimen comprised CD4+ or CD8+ T cells sorted from blood, sampled in a trial of the OX40 agonist ivuxolimab. Here the CDR3 DNA reads TGTGCCAGCAGCCTCAACGACAACGGTAAGAACACTGAAGCTTTCTTT. It encodes CASSLNDNGKNTEAFF.